These 16 T cell receptor beta chains share one sample of origin, sequenced in a study of beta chain features in type 1 diabetes. Study-wide results and limits: Shorter TCRB CDR3s, moderately but significantly so, marked every one of the four CD4+ subsets in Type 1 diabetes patients.

Expressed TCRB transcripts were sequenced because the entire RNA isolate underwent reverse transcription. This table comes from immunoSEQ multiplex PCR, and its TCRdb copy is limited to in-frame clones, with some not included. The top ten clones hold approximately 0.029% of a sample with about 260,000 clones, roughly 21% of them seen once. These receptors have no identified antigens. Sequenced: naive CD4+ T cells from blood. These receptors came from a woman in her forties with type 1 diabetes.

V and J are TRBV5-4 and TRBJ2-2; TRBD1 might be the D (7 bases). Germline V lookup: CDR1 SGHNT, CDR2 YYREEE (reference sequence). V shed 4 bases and J shed 6 bases, with 10 bases lying between them. This CDR3 is 13 amino acids long. This chain's CDR3 is CASSQGGPGELFF. CDR3 sequence (DNA): TGTGCCAGCAGCCAGGGGGGACCCGGGGAGCTGTTTTTT.

This clone has just a few counts. CDR3 region: CSVGGLAGVIGLETQYF. The CDR3 nucleotides read TGCAGCGTTGGGGGACTAGCGGGAGTGATCGGTCTCGAGACCCAGTACTTC. The chain carries TRBV29-1 and TRBJ2-5; 14 nucleotides match TRBD2. With 4 bases clipped from V and 5 bases from J, the junction kept 12 bases outside the gene matches. The CDR3 has 17 amino acids. CDR1 and CDR2 from the germline V gene are SQVTM and ANQGSEA.

This clone was observed a few times. The chain has TRBV29-1 and TRBJ2-1, with D possibly matching TRBD2 (5 bases). Germline lookup yields CDR1 SQVTM and CDR2 ANQGSEA. Between the trimmed V and J ends, which lost 4 bases and 0 bases, there was a span of 13 bases. The CDR3 is 15 residues long. The CDR3 reads CSVVGGRSSYNEQFF. The CDR3 DNA is TGCAGCGTTGTAGGAGGCCGGAGCTCCTACAATGAGCAGTTCTTC.

This clone was counted a few times. This chain connects TRBV2 to TRBJ1-1; the D gene is possibly TRBD1 (5 bases). Germline V lookup: CDR1 SNHLY, CDR2 FYNNEI. This CDR3 is built from 14 residues. Trimming shortened V by 3 bases and J by 8 bases, and 16 bases separated the two germline ends. The CDR3: CASSDLGVEGEAFF. The CDR3, as DNA: TGTGCCAGCAGTGATTTAGGAGTGGAGGGGGAAGCTTTCTTT.

This clone appeared a few times. The chain has TRBV7-2 and TRBJ2-7; D is perhaps TRBD2 (6 bases). V was clipped by 4 bases and J by 1 base, with 11 bases between them. This CDR3 contains 14 residues. Germline V gives CDR1 SGHTA, CDR2 FQGNSA. CDR3 nucleotide sequence: TGTGCCAGCAGCTCGGTTCTAGCGTCCTACGAGCAGTACTTC. This encodes CASSSVLASYEQYF.

J is TRBJ1-2 and V is TRBV6-6; 8 bases agree with TRBD1. The V and J ends lost 7 bases and 5 bases, in that order; junction bases with no gene match: 6. The CDR3 covers 13 residues. CDR1 is MNHNY and CDR2 is SVGAGI in the germline V gene (reference sequence). The CDR3 spells CASTPDRGYGYTF. The CDR3, as DNA: TGTGCCAGCACGCCAGACAGGGGTTATGGCTACACCTTC.

In its sample, this clone was seen a few times. The V gene is TRBV10-3, the J gene TRBJ2-3, with TRBD2 identical over 9 bases. With 5 bases clipped from V and 2 bases from J, the junction kept 2 bases outside the gene matches. This CDR3 region has 14 residues. Germline loops: CDR1 ENHRY, CDR2 SYGVKD. The CDR3 DNA reads as TGTGCCATCAGTCTAGCGGGATTCACAGATACGCAGTATTTT. Protein: CAISLAGFTDTQYF.

V usage is TRBV2 and J usage is TRBJ1-1; TRBD1 matches at 10 bases. V was clipped by 4 bases and J by 4 bases; unmatched bases: 3. Germline V CDR1 and CDR2: SNHLY, FYNNEI. CDR3 size: 14 residues. In DNA form, the CDR3 reads TGTGCCAGCAGTGGACAGGGGGCTCTCACTGAAGCTTTCTTT. This codes for CASSGQGALTEAFF.

A few counts support this clone. This chain connects TRBV2 to TRBJ1-5; 7 nucleotides match TRBD1. The germline V gene has CDR1 SNHLY and CDR2 FYNNEI. Trimming took 4 bases from V and 6 from J; bases not matched to a gene: 9. The CDR3 is made up of 15 amino acids. This chain's CDR3 is CASSAGTAEGQPQHF. In nucleotides, the CDR3 is TGTGCCAGCAGTGCCGGGACAGCCGAGGGTCAGCCCCAGCATTTT.

The sample holds a few counts of this clone. The chain has TRBV30 and TRBJ2-7, with D tentatively TRBD1 (6 bases). CDR1 and CDR2 from the germline V gene are GTSNPN and SVGIG (reference sequence). CDR3 length equals 13 residues. Trimming left V 2 bases short and J 2 bases short, with 10 bases between. The CDR3 region is CAWSTGSPYEQYF. In DNA form, the CDR3 reads TGTGCCTGGAGTACAGGGTCCCCCTACGAGCAGTACTTC.

J is TRBJ1-2 and V is TRBV18; D possibly corresponds to TRBD1 (5 bases). There are 15 residues in the CDR3. CDR1 is KGHSH, CDR2 LQKENI, per germline. V was pared by 6 bases and J by 6 bases, with 20 bases between. The CDR3 reads CASSRKDSYQDGYTF. In DNA, the CDR3 is TGTGCCAGCTCCCGGAAAGACAGTTACCAGGATGGCTACACCTTC.

CDR3 bases: TGTGCCAGCAGCCACCGGGACAGGAGCTATGGCTACACCTTC. Amino acids: CASSHRDRSYGYTF. The chain joins TRBV7-9 to TRBJ1-2; 8 bases match TRBD1. V lost 5 bases, J lost 4 bases, and 6 bases stayed unmatched. The germline V gene has CDR1 SEHNR and CDR2 FQNEAQ (reference sequence). This CDR3 spans 14 amino acids. Complete variable domain (other parts from reference TRBV7-9 and TRBJ1-2): DTGVSQNPRHKITKRGQNVTFRCDPISEHNRLYWYRQTLGQGPEFLTYFQNEAQLEKSRLLSDRFSAERPKGSFSTLEIQRTEQGDSAMYLCASSHRDRSYGYTFGSGTRLTVV.

This clone was detected a few times. The rearrangement uses TRBV2 and TRBJ1-6; D is unclear. The CDR3 extends over 11 amino acids. CDR1 and CDR2 from the germline V gene are SNHLY and FYNNEI. V lost 4 bases and J 13 bases, leaving 8 bases between the germline ends. This CDR3 reads CASSVVPPLHF. The CDR3 bases are TGTGCCAGCAGTGTAGTTCCGCCCCTCCACTTT. Using reference TRBV2 and TRBJ1-6 for the parts outside the CDR3, the full variable domain is EPEVTQTPSHQVTQMGQEVILRCVPISNHLYFYWYRQILGQKVEFLVSFYNNEISEKSEIFDDQFSVERPDGSNFTLKIRSTKLEDSAMYFCASSVVPPLHFGNGTRLTVT.

The rearrangement links TRBV7-9 to TRBJ2-3, with a possible D match to TRBD2 (5 bases). The germline gives CDR1 SEHNR, CDR2 FQNEAQ (reference sequence). The CDR3 spans 15 residues. Trimming took off 5 bases at V and 1 base at J, with 13 bases between the two ends. This chain's CDR3 is CASSASSWGTDTQYF. CDR3 bases: TGTGCCAGCAGCGCTTCTAGCTGGGGCACAGATACGCAGTATTTT.

The J gene is TRBJ1-2, the V gene TRBV18, with D tentatively TRBD1 (5 bases). CDR3 length: 15 amino acids. The germline V gene has CDR1 KGHSH and CDR2 LQKENI. With 2 bases removed from V and 0 bases from J, the gap between germline ends came to 10 bases. The CDR3 DNA reads as TGTGCCAGCTCACCAGACAGAAACTCTAACTATGGCTACACCTTC. Translating it yields CASSPDRNSNYGYTF. The full variable domain, rest sourced from reference TRBV18 and TRBJ1-2, is NAGVMQNPRHLVRRRGQEARLRCSPMKGHSHVYWYRQLPEEGLKFMVYLQKENIIDESGMPKERFSAEFPKEGPSILRIQQVVRGDSAAYFCASSPDRNSNYGYTFGSGTRLTVV.

This clone was seen a handful of times. J is TRBJ2-3 and V is TRBV12-5; 11 bases fit TRBD1. J gave up 5 bases and V 6 bases, and 4 bases lay outside the gene matches. Germline values: CDR1 LGHNT, CDR2 FRNRAP. CDR3 size: 14 residues. The CDR3 loop is CASGPGQGVDTQYF. For the CDR3, the DNA is TGTGCTAGTGGCCCGGGACAGGGGGTAGATACGCAGTATTTT.